This is a list of T cell receptor beta chains from one sample in a study of cytomegalovirus exposure and HLA in healthy donors. Produced via immunoSEQ multiplex PCR; TCRdb's table is partial and in-frame only. The sample has around 120,000 clones; around 70% are singletons. The sequenced sample consisted of PBMCs. These receptors were collected from a woman aged 40 to 50 in good health and CMV-seronegative. CDR3s include the opening cysteine and the closing phenylalanine or tryptophan. D genes are given only for firm matches. The size entry is marked missing in some rows and otherwise reads once, few, many or a size class.

clone_size: -; cdr3_length: 13; v_call: TRBV28; j_call: TRBJ1-5; d_call: -; cdr3_nt: TGTGCCAGCAGTTTATTGAGGAATCAGCCCCAGCATTTT; cdr3_aa: CASSLLRNQPQHF
clone_size: few; cdr3_length: 19; v_call: TRBV7-3; j_call: TRBJ1-6; d_call: TRBD1; cdr3_nt: TGTTCCAGCAGCTTAGGGCCGGTGGAGGCAGGGGGCTACAATTCACCCCTCCACTTT; cdr3_aa: CSSSLGPVEAGGYNSPLHF
clone_size: -; cdr3_length: 13; v_call: TRBV5-8; j_call: TRBJ1-1; d_call: -; cdr3_nt: TGTGCCAGCAGCTTGTGGCAGAACACTGAAGCTTTCTTT; cdr3_aa: CASSLWQNTEAFF
clone_size: few; cdr3_length: 16; v_call: TRBV15; j_call: TRBJ1-2; d_call: -; cdr3_nt: TGTGCCACCAGCAGAGATTTGGCGGGGAACGGTTATGGCTACACCTTC; cdr3_aa: CATSRDLAGNGYGYTF
clone_size: -; cdr3_length: 16; v_call: TRBV4-3; j_call: TRBJ2-2; d_call: TRBD2; cdr3_nt: TGCGCCAGCAGCCAAAATGTTGGGGGGGACACCGGGGAGCTGTTTTTT; cdr3_aa: CASSQNVGGDTGELFF
clone_size: -; cdr3_length: 14; v_call: TRBV4-3; j_call: TRBJ2-7; d_call: -; cdr3_nt: TGCGCCAGCAGCCAAGCGCAGGCGATGGGCGAGCAGTACTTC; cdr3_aa: CASSQAQAMGEQYF
clone_size: -; cdr3_length: 13; v_call: TRBV6-4; j_call: TRBJ2-7; d_call: TRBD2; cdr3_nt: TGTGCCAGCAGTGTTGCGGGAGGGGGCGAGCAGTACTTC; cdr3_aa: CASSVAGGGEQYF
clone_size: -; cdr3_length: 15; v_call: TRBV18; j_call: TRBJ2-4; d_call: TRBD2; cdr3_nt: TGTGCCAGCTCACCATCCGAGACTAGCACGAACATTCAGTACTTC; cdr3_aa: CASSPSETSTNIQYF
clone_size: -; cdr3_length: 14; v_call: TRBV7-3; j_call: TRBJ1-1; d_call: TRBD1; cdr3_nt: TGTGCCAGCAGCTCCGGACAGGGAAGCACTGAAGCTTTCTTT; cdr3_aa: CASSSGQGSTEAFF
clone_size: -; cdr3_length: 15; v_call: TRBV6-1; j_call: TRBJ2-1; d_call: TRBD2; cdr3_nt: TGTGCCAGCAGTGAAGAAGCGGGGGGGCACAATGAGCAGTTCTTC; cdr3_aa: CASSEEAGGHNEQFF
clone_size: -; cdr3_length: 12; v_call: TRBV9; j_call: TRBJ1-1; d_call: -; cdr3_nt: TGTGCCAGCAGCGCTCTTGCTCGGGAAGCTTTCTTT; cdr3_aa: CASSALAREAFF
clone_size: -; cdr3_length: 14; v_call: TRBV28; j_call: TRBJ1-5; d_call: TRBD1; cdr3_nt: TGTGCCAGCAGTTGGACAGGGGGCGTCCAGCCCCAGCATTTT; cdr3_aa: CASSWTGGVQPQHF
clone_size: -; cdr3_length: 13; v_call: TRBV7-2; j_call: TRBJ1-1; d_call: -; cdr3_nt: TGTGCCAGCAGCCGACAGCAGAACACTGAAGCTTTCTTT; cdr3_aa: CASSRQQNTEAFF
clone_size: -; cdr3_length: 15; v_call: TRBV19; j_call: TRBJ1-1; d_call: TRBD1; cdr3_nt: TGTGCCAGTAGTTCCCCCGGGACAGGGCGGACTGAAGCTTTCTTT; cdr3_aa: CASSSPGTGRTEAFF
clone_size: few; cdr3_length: 16; v_call: TRBV4-3; j_call: TRBJ2-1; d_call: TRBD2; cdr3_nt: TGCGCCAGCAGCCAAGCGGCTAGCGGGAGTTCTAATGAGCAGTTCTTC; cdr3_aa: CASSQAASGSSNEQFF
clone_size: -; cdr3_length: 14; v_call: TRBV11-1; j_call: TRBJ1-2; d_call: -; cdr3_nt: TGTGCCAGCAACCACGCTGGACAGAACTATGGCTACACCTTC; cdr3_aa: CASNHAGQNYGYTF
clone_size: few; cdr3_length: 14; v_call: TRBV11-2; j_call: TRBJ1-1; d_call: -; cdr3_nt: TGTGCCAGCAGCCTCCGGGGGAGTGGAGCTGAAGCTTTCTTT; cdr3_aa: CASSLRGSGAEAFF
clone_size: -; cdr3_length: 12; v_call: TRBV29-1; j_call: TRBJ2-5; d_call: -; cdr3_nt: TGCAGCGTTGTCCCCTCTCGGGAGACCCAGTACTTC; cdr3_aa: CSVVPSRETQYF
clone_size: -; cdr3_length: 15; v_call: TRBV7-2; j_call: TRBJ1-4; d_call: TRBD1; cdr3_nt: TGTGCCAGCAGCTTAGGGACAGGGGGAAATGAAAAACTGTTTTTT; cdr3_aa: CASSLGTGGNEKLFF
clone_size: -; cdr3_length: 18; v_call: TRBV11-2; j_call: TRBJ1-1; d_call: -; cdr3_nt: TGTGCCAGCAGCTTAGATCGGTATCGCGGGACGGCGGGCACTGAAGCTTTCTTT; cdr3_aa: CASSLDRYRGTAGTEAFF
clone_size: few; cdr3_length: 15; v_call: TRBV9; j_call: TRBJ1-3; d_call: -; cdr3_nt: TGTGCCAGCAGCGTAGGGTTCGGGACTGGAAACACCATATATTTT; cdr3_aa: CASSVGFGTGNTIYF
clone_size: few; cdr3_length: 13; v_call: TRBV11-2; j_call: TRBJ2-3; d_call: -; cdr3_nt: TGTGCCAGCAGCTTGTCTAACACAGATACGCAGTATTTT; cdr3_aa: CASSLSNTDTQYF
clone_size: -; cdr3_length: 15; v_call: TRBV2; j_call: TRBJ2-7; d_call: TRBD2; cdr3_nt: TGTGCCAGCGGGCTAAGCGGGACCGGGGTACGGGAGCAGTACTTC; cdr3_aa: CASGLSGTGVREQYF
clone_size: -; cdr3_length: 14; v_call: TRBV4-1; j_call: TRBJ1-2; d_call: -; cdr3_nt: TGCGCCAGCAGCCAAGAGGGGCCAGGTCTTAGCTACACCTTC; cdr3_aa: CASSQEGPGLSYTF
clone_size: few; cdr3_length: 16; v_call: TRBV14; j_call: TRBJ1-1; d_call: -; cdr3_nt: TGTGCCAGCAGCCAAAGGGGTCAGTTCTGGGGCACTGAAGCTTTCTTT; cdr3_aa: CASSQRGQFWGTEAFF
clone_size: few; cdr3_length: 14; v_call: TRBV10-3; j_call: TRBJ1-4; d_call: TRBD1; cdr3_nt: TGTGCCATCAGTGGAGACAGGGCGGGTGAAAAACTGTTTTTT; cdr3_aa: CAISGDRAGEKLFF
clone_size: -; cdr3_length: 18; v_call: TRBV4-1; j_call: TRBJ1-4; d_call: TRBD1; cdr3_nt: TGCGCCAGCAGCCCCCTCTTTCCCCTAAACAGGGGAAATGAAAAACTGTTTTTT; cdr3_aa: CASSPLFPLNRGNEKLFF
clone_size: few; cdr3_length: 16; v_call: TRBV4-2; j_call: TRBJ2-3; d_call: TRBD2; cdr3_nt: TGTGCCAGCAGCCAAGACCGCGGGGGGGCAACAGATACGCAGTATTTT; cdr3_aa: CASSQDRGGATDTQYF
clone_size: -; cdr3_length: 17; v_call: TRBV14; j_call: TRBJ2-3; d_call: TRBD2; cdr3_nt: TGTGCCAGCAGCCTAGGCGCCTCTAGCGGGAGCACAGATACGCAGTATTTT; cdr3_aa: CASSLGASSGSTDTQYF
clone_size: -; cdr3_length: 15; v_call: TRBV27; j_call: TRBJ2-3; d_call: -; cdr3_nt: TGTGCCAGCAGTTTAACCGGAGGGTACACAGATACGCAGTATTTT; cdr3_aa: CASSLTGGYTDTQYF
clone_size: -; cdr3_length: 15; v_call: TRBV5-6; j_call: TRBJ1-2; d_call: -; cdr3_nt: TGTGCCAGCAGCTTCACAGGATCCGCGTCCTATGGCTACACCTTC; cdr3_aa: CASSFTGSASYGYTF
clone_size: -; cdr3_length: 15; v_call: TRBV9; j_call: TRBJ1-2; d_call: -; cdr3_nt: TGTGCCAGCAGCCCTTCTTCTGGAGGGGTCTATGGCTACACCTTC; cdr3_aa: CASSPSSGGVYGYTF
clone_size: -; cdr3_length: 15; v_call: TRBV19; j_call: TRBJ1-5; d_call: TRBD1; cdr3_nt: TGTGCCAGTAGTGTAGGGACAGGGCGAAATCAGCCCCAGCATTTT; cdr3_aa: CASSVGTGRNQPQHF
clone_size: -; cdr3_length: 16; v_call: TRBV7-8; j_call: TRBJ2-1; d_call: TRBD2; cdr3_nt: TGTGCCAGCAGCTTAGCCGGGGGGACTAACTACAATGAGCAGTTCTTC; cdr3_aa: CASSLAGGTNYNEQFF
clone_size: -; cdr3_length: 16; v_call: TRBV18; j_call: TRBJ1-4; d_call: -; cdr3_nt: TGTGCCAGCTCACCAAATGCCCTCGGGACTGGGGAAAAACTGTTTTTT; cdr3_aa: CASSPNALGTGEKLFF
clone_size: -; cdr3_length: 14; v_call: TRBV30; j_call: TRBJ2-7; d_call: TRBD2; cdr3_nt: TGTGCCTGGAGGAGGGGGACTAGCGGAGCCGAGCAGTACTTC; cdr3_aa: CAWRRGTSGAEQYF
clone_size: -; cdr3_length: 15; v_call: TRBV11-3; j_call: TRBJ2-3; d_call: -; cdr3_nt: TGTGCCAGCAGCCCCGGGACGGGCCGGGGGGATACGCAGTATTTT; cdr3_aa: CASSPGTGRGDTQYF
clone_size: -; cdr3_length: 13; v_call: TRBV7-8; j_call: TRBJ1-1; d_call: -; cdr3_nt: TGTGCCAGCAGCTTAGATGCCCACAGGGAAGCTTTCTTT; cdr3_aa: CASSLDAHREAFF
clone_size: -; cdr3_length: 14; v_call: TRBV6-4; j_call: TRBJ1-6; d_call: -; cdr3_nt: TGTGCCAGCAGTGACCAGGCCGATAATTCACCCCTCCACTTT; cdr3_aa: CASSDQADNSPLHF
clone_size: -; cdr3_length: 16; v_call: TRBV5-1; j_call: TRBJ2-2; d_call: -; cdr3_nt: TGCGCCAGCATGCTTGACGGGGGAGCAAACACCGGGGAGCTGTTTTTT; cdr3_aa: CASMLDGGANTGELFF
clone_size: -; cdr3_length: 15; v_call: TRBV19; j_call: TRBJ1-5; d_call: -; cdr3_nt: TGTGCCAGTAGTATTATGGCAGTCGGCAATCAGCCCCAGCATTTT; cdr3_aa: CASSIMAVGNQPQHF
clone_size: once; cdr3_length: 15; v_call: TRBV11-3; j_call: TRBJ2-6; d_call: -; cdr3_nt: TGTGCCAGCAGTTCAGGGACATCTGGGGCCAACGTCCTGACTTTC; cdr3_aa: CASSSGTSGANVLTF
clone_size: -; cdr3_length: 13; v_call: TRBV10-3; j_call: TRBJ2-7; d_call: TRBD1; cdr3_nt: TGTGCCATCAGCCCAACAGGGGCAGGGGAGCAGTACTTC; cdr3_aa: CAISPTGAGEQYF
clone_size: -; cdr3_length: 17; v_call: TRBV28; j_call: TRBJ2-7; d_call: TRBD2; cdr3_nt: TGTGCCAGCAGTCCAACCGGGACTAGCGGAGGGGCCTACGAGCAGTACTTC; cdr3_aa: CASSPTGTSGGAYEQYF
clone_size: -; cdr3_length: 16; v_call: TRBV19; j_call: TRBJ1-6; d_call: -; cdr3_nt: TGTGCCAGTAGTAAACGGGGGGGACGTAGCAATTCACCCCTCCACTTT; cdr3_aa: CASSKRGGRSNSPLHF
clone_size: few; cdr3_length: 15; v_call: TRBV5-1; j_call: TRBJ1-2; d_call: TRBD1; cdr3_nt: TGCGCCAGCAGTCGGGCTTTAGGGGGCGACTATGGCTACACCTTC; cdr3_aa: CASSRALGGDYGYTF
clone_size: -; cdr3_length: 18; v_call: TRBV4-1; j_call: TRBJ2-2; d_call: TRBD2; cdr3_nt: TGCGCCAGCAGCCAATATCCGGTAGGCGGGAGGGACACCGGGGAGCTGTTTTTT; cdr3_aa: CASSQYPVGGRDTGELFF
clone_size: -; cdr3_length: 13; v_call: TRBV30; j_call: TRBJ2-1; d_call: TRBD2; cdr3_nt: TGTGCCTGGAGTTCTAGCGGGAACAATGAGCAGTTCTTC; cdr3_aa: CAWSSSGNNEQFF
clone_size: -; cdr3_length: 14; v_call: TRBV5-8; j_call: TRBJ2-3; d_call: -; cdr3_nt: TGTGCCAGCAGCTCGGGGGTTGACCCGAATACGCAGTATTTT; cdr3_aa: CASSSGVDPNTQYF
clone_size: -; cdr3_length: 15; v_call: TRBV29-1; j_call: TRBJ2-5; d_call: TRBD2; cdr3_nt: TGCAGCGTCCGACCCTTAGCGGGGGGTTCAGAGACCCAGTACTTC; cdr3_aa: CSVRPLAGGSETQYF
clone_size: -; cdr3_length: 14; v_call: TRBV18; j_call: TRBJ2-7; d_call: -; cdr3_nt: TGTGCCAGCTCCCTGGGGGCAGGGAAAAGCGAGCAGTACTTC; cdr3_aa: CASSLGAGKSEQYF
clone_size: -; cdr3_length: 12; v_call: TRBV10-3; j_call: TRBJ2-3; d_call: -; cdr3_nt: TGTGCCATCAGTGCCCGGACAGATACGCAGTATTTT; cdr3_aa: CAISARTDTQYF
clone_size: -; cdr3_length: 17; v_call: TRBV7-2; j_call: TRBJ2-7; d_call: TRBD2; cdr3_nt: TGTGCCAGCAGCTTAGTCGAGTCTGCGGGAGGGGGCTACGAGCAGTACTTC; cdr3_aa: CASSLVESAGGGYEQYF
clone_size: -; cdr3_length: 17; v_call: TRBV4-3; j_call: TRBJ2-1; d_call: TRBD2; cdr3_nt: TGCGCCAGCAGCCAAGAGTTCACACTAGCGGGGGGCAGGGAGCAGTTCTTC; cdr3_aa: CASSQEFTLAGGREQFF
clone_size: -; cdr3_length: 16; v_call: TRBV6-6; j_call: TRBJ2-2; d_call: -; cdr3_nt: TGTGCCAGCAGTAGATGGGCTAAGAAAGGTCCCGGGGAGCTGTTTTTT; cdr3_aa: CASSRWAKKGPGELFF
clone_size: -; cdr3_length: 18; v_call: TRBV7-8; j_call: TRBJ2-7; d_call: TRBD1; cdr3_nt: TGTGCCAGCAGCTTAGCGGGGCCGGGACAGGGGACTTCCTACGAGCAGTACTTC; cdr3_aa: CASSLAGPGQGTSYEQYF
clone_size: -; cdr3_length: 15; v_call: TRBV4-1; j_call: TRBJ1-4; d_call: TRBD1; cdr3_nt: TGTGCCAGCAACCCGGTGGACAGGGTTGGTGAAAAACTGTTTTTT; cdr3_aa: CASNPVDRVGEKLFF
clone_size: few; cdr3_length: 14; v_call: TRBV5-1; j_call: TRBJ2-2; d_call: TRBD1; cdr3_nt: TGCGCCAGCAGCCTACAGGGGTCCACCGGGGAGCTGTTTTTT; cdr3_aa: CASSLQGSTGELFF
clone_size: -; cdr3_length: 18; v_call: TRBV29-1; j_call: TRBJ1-1; d_call: TRBD1; cdr3_nt: TGCAGCGTCCAAGCTAACAGGGGCGAACTTCACAAGAACACTGAAGCTTTCTTT; cdr3_aa: CSVQANRGELHKNTEAFF
clone_size: -; cdr3_length: 18; v_call: TRBV5-1; j_call: TRBJ2-1; d_call: -; cdr3_nt: TGCGCCAGCAGCTCTTCTGATACTAGCCGCCTCTCCTACAATGAGCAGTTCTTC; cdr3_aa: CASSSSDTSRLSYNEQFF